These T cell receptor beta chains were read from a single sample in a study of T cells in Graves' hyperthyroidism and ophthalmopathy. TCRdb reprocessed the multiplex PCR reads with MiXCR, giving one entry per CDR3 protein. The sample comprises around 800,000 distinct CDR3 sequences, around 39% of which are singletons, and approximately 8.7% rests with the top ten. Sequences were obtained from blood. These receptors originate from a man aged 18 to 30 with Graves' hyperthyroidism. The CDR3 runs from the conserved cysteine through the conserved F or W. D genes are given only for firm matches. Clone size, where shown, is once, few, many, or a class for clones that have expanded.

j_call: TRBJ2-3
d_call: NA
v_call: TRBV7-6
cdr3_length: 15
clone_size: few
cdr3_aa: CASSLGTGSRHTQYF
cdr3_nt: TGTGCCAGCAGCTTAGGAACAGGGAGTCGCCATACGCAGTATTTT

j_call: TRBJ1-5
d_call: NA
v_call: TRBV7-2
cdr3_length: 13
clone_size: NA
cdr3_aa: CASSQGIYQPQHF
cdr3_nt: TGTGCCAGCAGCCAAGGTATCTATCAGCCCCAGCATTTT

j_call: TRBJ2-5
d_call: TRBD2
v_call: TRBV19
cdr3_length: 13
clone_size: NA
cdr3_aa: CASSIASGGPPYF
cdr3_nt: TGTGCCAGTAGTATTGCTAGCGGGGGTCCCCCATACTTC

j_call: TRBJ1-5
d_call: NA
v_call: TRBV12-5
cdr3_length: 16
clone_size: once
cdr3_aa: CASGLRIGEYNQPQHF
cdr3_nt: TGTGCTAGTGGTTTGAGGATTGGGGAGTACAATCAGCCCCAGCATTTT

j_call: TRBJ1-1
d_call: NA
v_call: TRBV12-3/TRBV12-4
cdr3_length: 12
clone_size: few
cdr3_aa: CASVKMLAEAFF
cdr3_nt: TGTGCCAGCGTGAAAATGTTGGCTGAAGCTTTCTTT

j_call: TRBJ2-5
d_call: NA
v_call: TRBV12-3/TRBV12-4
cdr3_length: 11
clone_size: NA
cdr3_aa: CASRTSETQYF
cdr3_nt: TGTGCCAGCAGGACTTCCGAGACCCAGTACTTC

j_call: TRBJ1-2
d_call: NA
v_call: TRBV12-3/TRBV12-4
cdr3_length: 14
clone_size: many
cdr3_aa: CASRAQQGIYGYTF
cdr3_nt: TGTGCCAGCAGAGCTCAGCAGGGGATCTATGGCTACACCTTC

j_call: TRBJ2-7
d_call: NA
v_call: TRBV7-9
cdr3_length: 13
clone_size: few
cdr3_aa: CASSLGPRREQYF
cdr3_nt: TGTGCCAGCAGCCTAGGGCCCCGGAGGGAGCAGTACTTC

j_call: TRBJ2-3
d_call: NA
v_call: TRBV19
cdr3_length: 14
clone_size: NA
cdr3_aa: CASSSTETTDTQYF
cdr3_nt: TGTGCCAGTAGTAGCACGGAGACCACAGATACGCAGTATTTT

j_call: TRBJ2-7
d_call: TRBD1
v_call: TRBV7-8
cdr3_length: 16
clone_size: few
cdr3_aa: CASSARLGQGSYEQYF
cdr3_nt: TGTGCCAGCAGCGCCCGTTTGGGACAGGGGTCCTACGAGCAGTACTTC

j_call: TRBJ1-3
d_call: NA
v_call: TRBV19
cdr3_length: 14
clone_size: NA
cdr3_aa: CASSQGYSGNTIYF
cdr3_nt: TGTGCCAGTAGCCAGGGGTACTCTGGAAACACCATATATTTT

j_call: TRBJ2-5
d_call: NA
v_call: TRBV10-3
cdr3_length: 13
clone_size: NA
cdr3_aa: CAIKQASIETQYF
cdr3_nt: TGTGCCATCAAACAGGCGTCGATAGAGACCCAGTACTTC

j_call: TRBJ1-5
d_call: NA
v_call: TRBV10-3
cdr3_length: 11
clone_size: NA
cdr3_aa: CAIRGPQPQHF
cdr3_nt: TGTGCCATCCGGGGACCCCAGCCCCAGCATTTT

j_call: TRBJ2-5
d_call: NA
v_call: TRBV20-1
cdr3_length: 12
clone_size: once
cdr3_aa: CSPRDHQETQYF
cdr3_nt: TGCAGCCCCCGGGATCATCAAGAGACCCAGTACTTC

j_call: TRBJ2-7
d_call: NA
v_call: TRBV6-5
cdr3_length: 15
clone_size: few
cdr3_aa: CASRHRQVQFGEQYF
cdr3_nt: TGTGCCAGCAGACACCGGCAGGTGCAGTTCGGCGAGCAGTACTTC

j_call: TRBJ2-2
d_call: TRBD2
v_call: TRBV20-1
cdr3_length: 15
clone_size: NA
cdr3_aa: CSARTLAGGAGELFF
cdr3_nt: TGCAGTGCTAGGACCCTAGCGGGAGGCGCCGGGGAGCTGTTTTTT

j_call: TRBJ2-7
d_call: NA
v_call: TRBV9
cdr3_length: 18
clone_size: NA
cdr3_aa: CASSQVQGLQGDSYEQYF
cdr3_nt: TGTGCCAGCAGCCAAGTTCAGGGCTTGCAGGGTGACTCTTACGAGCAGTACTTC

j_call: TRBJ1-2
d_call: NA
v_call: TRBV2
cdr3_length: 14
clone_size: NA
cdr3_aa: CASIRGGTNYGYTF
cdr3_nt: TGTGCCAGCATCCGAGGGGGTACTAACTATGGCTACACCTTC

j_call: TRBJ2-7
d_call: NA
v_call: TRBV7-2
cdr3_length: 13
clone_size: many
cdr3_aa: CASSLEGSRGQYF
cdr3_nt: TGTGCCAGCAGCTTGGAAGGCTCGCGGGGGCAGTACTTC

j_call: TRBJ1-6
d_call: NA
v_call: TRBV2
cdr3_length: 16
clone_size: many
cdr3_aa: CASSVTGPEFSGALHF
cdr3_nt: TGTGCCAGCAGTGTGACGGGACCAGAATTTTCAGGTGCCCTCCACTTT

j_call: TRBJ1-2
d_call: NA
v_call: TRBV29-1
cdr3_length: 11
clone_size: many
cdr3_aa: CSVEIGYGYTF
cdr3_nt: TGCAGCGTTGAAATAGGCTATGGCTACACCTTC

j_call: TRBJ1-1
d_call: TRBD1
v_call: TRBV7-2
cdr3_length: 19
clone_size: NA
cdr3_aa: CASSPRITGGRNQWTEAFF
cdr3_nt: TGTGCCAGCAGCCCTAGGATTACAGGGGGCCGAAATCAGTGGACTGAAGCTTTCTTT

j_call: TRBJ2-5
d_call: TRBD1
v_call: TRBV12-3/TRBV12-4
cdr3_length: 16
clone_size: few
cdr3_aa: CASAPSGTGGHETQYF
cdr3_nt: TGTGCCAGCGCGCCGTCGGGGACAGGAGGACACGAGACCCAGTACTTC

j_call: TRBJ2-1
d_call: NA
v_call: TRBV2
cdr3_length: 14
clone_size: NA
cdr3_aa: CASSTEGSGNEQFF
cdr3_nt: TGTGCCAGCAGTACCGAGGGGTCAGGGAATGAGCAGTTCTTC

j_call: TRBJ2-1
d_call: TRBD1
v_call: TRBV10-3
cdr3_length: 15
clone_size: NA
cdr3_aa: CAISGGQGAYNEQFF
cdr3_nt: TGTGCCATCAGTGGGGGACAGGGGGCCTACAATGAGCAGTTCTTC

j_call: TRBJ2-2
d_call: TRBD1
v_call: TRBV12-5
cdr3_length: 14
clone_size: NA
cdr3_aa: CASGLVGQGGELFF
cdr3_nt: TGTGCTAGTGGTTTGGTAGGACAGGGAGGGGAGCTGTTTTTT

j_call: TRBJ1-5
d_call: NA
v_call: TRBV19
cdr3_length: 16
clone_size: NA
cdr3_aa: CARRTGPLRGGQPQHF
cdr3_nt: TGTGCCAGGCGAACCGGGCCACTGAGAGGGGGTCAGCCCCAGCATTTT

j_call: TRBJ2-7
d_call: TRBD1
v_call: TRBV5-1
cdr3_length: 14
clone_size: few
cdr3_aa: CASSQDRATYEQYF
cdr3_nt: TGTGCCAGCAGCCAAGACAGGGCCACCTACGAGCAGTACTTC

j_call: TRBJ2-7
d_call: TRBD1
v_call: TRBV10-3
cdr3_length: 14
clone_size: many
cdr3_aa: CAISEIQGAYEQYF
cdr3_nt: TGTGCCATCAGTGAGATACAGGGGGCCTACGAGCAGTACTTC

j_call: TRBJ2-7
d_call: NA
v_call: TRBV20-1
cdr3_length: 15
clone_size: NA
cdr3_aa: CSARDMRKGSYEQYF
cdr3_nt: TGCAGTGCTAGAGATATGAGAAAGGGGTCCTACGAGCAGTACTTC

j_call: TRBJ2-7
d_call: NA
v_call: TRBV12-3/TRBV12-4
cdr3_length: 12
clone_size: NA
cdr3_aa: CASSRGEYEQYF
cdr3_nt: TGTGCCAGCAGCAGGGGGGAATACGAGCAGTACTTC

j_call: TRBJ2-7
d_call: NA
v_call: TRBV5-1
cdr3_length: 13
clone_size: few
cdr3_aa: CASGLEDSYEQYF
cdr3_nt: TGCGCCAGCGGCTTGGAGGACAGCTACGAGCAGTACTTC

j_call: TRBJ1-4
d_call: TRBD1
v_call: TRBV10-2
cdr3_length: 15
clone_size: NA
cdr3_aa: CASSYVDRVGEKLFF
cdr3_nt: TGTGCCAGCAGTTACGTGGACAGGGTTGGCGAAAAACTGTTTTTT

j_call: TRBJ2-2
d_call: NA
v_call: TRBV5-1
cdr3_length: 13
clone_size: NA
cdr3_aa: CASSVQDTGELFF
cdr3_nt: TGCGCCAGCAGCGTACAGGACACCGGGGAGCTGTTTTTT

j_call: TRBJ2-7
d_call: TRBD2
v_call: TRBV29-1
cdr3_length: 13
clone_size: many
cdr3_aa: CSVGLAGDPEQYF
cdr3_nt: TGCAGCGTGGGACTAGCGGGAGACCCCGAGCAGTACTTC

j_call: TRBJ1-2
d_call: NA
v_call: TRBV20-1
cdr3_length: 11
clone_size: many
cdr3_aa: CSAREGDGYTF
cdr3_nt: TGCAGTGCTAGAGAGGGGGATGGCTACACCTTC

j_call: TRBJ2-2
d_call: NA
v_call: TRBV5-1
cdr3_length: 12
clone_size: few
cdr3_aa: CASSYYTGELFF
cdr3_nt: TGCGCCAGCAGCTATTACACCGGGGAGCTGTTTTTT